One T cell receptor (beta chain) is described in this entry. The antigen is not known. The data stem from a study of CD8+ T cells in alopecia areata. Germline V gene data show CDR1 as SQVTM and CDR2 as ANQGSEA. Trimming took 0 bases from V and 7 from J; bases not matched to a gene: 7. CDR3 length equals 16 residues. Findings and caveats of the study: Unlike in mice, where it was clearer, TCR sharing across patients was less clear, possibly HLA-related.

After isolation, RNA underwent reverse transcription to generate cDNA as the sequencing template. The table came from immunoSEQ multiplex PCR; TCRdb's copy has only in-frame clones and leaves some out. The sample yields about 200,000 clones, just over 55% seen once. Sequencing was carried out using CD8+ T cells sorted from blood. The TCR was taken from a human donor in good health. The chain couples TRBV29-1 to TRBJ2-5, with 14 bases that match TRBD2. For the CDR3, the DNA is TGCAGCGTTGAAGATACGCGGACTAGCGGGGGGCGGACCCAGTACTTC. Translated, it gives CSVEDTRTSGGRTQYF.